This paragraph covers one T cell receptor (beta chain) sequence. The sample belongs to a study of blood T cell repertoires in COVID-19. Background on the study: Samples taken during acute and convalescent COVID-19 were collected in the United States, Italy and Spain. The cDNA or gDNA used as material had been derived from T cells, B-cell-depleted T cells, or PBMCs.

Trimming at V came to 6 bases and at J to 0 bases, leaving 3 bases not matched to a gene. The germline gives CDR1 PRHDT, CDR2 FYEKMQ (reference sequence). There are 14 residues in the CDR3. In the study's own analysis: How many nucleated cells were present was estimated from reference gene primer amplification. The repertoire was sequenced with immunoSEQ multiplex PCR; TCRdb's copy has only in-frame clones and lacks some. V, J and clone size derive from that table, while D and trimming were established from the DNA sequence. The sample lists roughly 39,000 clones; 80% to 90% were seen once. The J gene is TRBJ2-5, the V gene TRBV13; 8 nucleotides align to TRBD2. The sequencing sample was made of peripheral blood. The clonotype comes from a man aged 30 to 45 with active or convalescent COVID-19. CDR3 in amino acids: CASRERGHQETQYF. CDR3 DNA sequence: TGTGCCAGCAGGGAGCGGGGGCACCAAGAGACCCAGTACTTC.